One sample yielded the 14 T cell receptor beta chains listed below, sequenced in a study of cytomegalovirus exposure and HLA in healthy donors. Clones were sequenced by immunoSEQ multiplex PCR, and TCRdb holds only the in-frame ones, with some missing. Of 150,000 to 200,000 clones listed, about 95% are singletons. The specimen was PBMCs. These TCRs come from a woman under 30 in good health and CMV-seronegative.

This sequence joins TRBV13 and TRBJ2-3, with TRBD1 identical over 7 bases. CDR1 PRHDT and CDR2 FYEKMQ come from the germline V gene (reference sequence). The CDR3 runs 16 residues. Trimming cost V 2 bases and J 2 bases; bases outside gene matches: 7. CDR3 region: CASSLFRGQNTDTQYF. The CDR3 bases are TGTGCCAGCAGCTTATTCAGGGGACAGAACACAGATACGCAGTATTTT.

The CDR3 DNA reads as TGCGCCAGCAGCCCCCAACCGATTATGGAGTACCCTAATTCACCCCTCCACTTT. This encodes CASSPQPIMEYPNSPLHF. The chain recombines TRBV4-1 with TRBJ1-6; D gene unclear. CDR1 is MGHRA and CDR2 is YSYEKL in the germline V gene. The CDR3 has 18 residues. V was clipped by 4 bases and J by 6 bases, with 22 bases between them.

This chain uses TRBV2 with TRBJ2-7; TRBD2 aligns across 7 bases. Germline V CDR1 and CDR2: SNHLY, FYNNEI. The length of the CDR3 is 14 residues. The V gene end was trimmed by 10 bases and the J gene end by 0 bases; junction bases not matched to a gene: 9. The CDR3 protein is CATQPGGPSYEQYF. The CDR3 DNA reads as TGTGCCACCCAGCCGGGGGGACCCTCCTACGAGCAGTACTTC.

Written as DNA, the CDR3 is TGTGCCAGTACCCCCGGGACAGCGAAAGAGACCCAGTACTTC. This codes for CASTPGTAKETQYF. J is TRBJ2-5 and V is TRBV19; 7 bases fit TRBD1. The V gene's germline CDR1 is LNHDA and CDR2 SQIVND (reference sequence). The V gene end was trimmed by 7 bases and the J gene end by 3 bases; junction bases not matched to a gene: 8. CDR3 length equals 14 residues. The entire variable domain, with the rest obtained from reference TRBV19 and TRBJ2-5, is as follows: DGGITQSPKYLFRKEGQNVTLSCEQNLNHDAMYWYRQDPGQGLRLIYYSQIVNDFQKGDIAEGYSVSREKKESFPLTVTSAQKNPTAFYLCASTPGTAKETQYFGPGTRLLVL.

The rearrangement joins TRBV27 to TRBJ2-3, with D perhaps TRBD2 (7 bases). The CDR3 loop spans 15 amino acids. V lost 3 bases, J lost 8 bases, and 18 bases lay in between. Germline CDR1 is MNHEY and CDR2 is SMNVEV (reference sequence). The CDR3 region is CASSLLEGGHGTQYF. The CDR3 DNA sequence: TGTGCCAGCAGTTTGCTCGAGGGGGGGCACGGTACGCAGTATTTT.

V usage is TRBV7-9 and J usage is TRBJ1-1; D uncertain. Per germline, CDR1 SEHNR and CDR2 FQNEAQ (reference sequence). Trimming took off 4 bases at V and 8 bases at J, with 11 bases between the two ends. The CDR3 loop spans 12 amino acids. The CDR3 sequence: CASSSGSGEAFF. The CDR3 DNA reads as TGTGCCAGCAGCTCCGGATCCGGGGAAGCTTTCTTT.

The rearrangement joins TRBV2 to TRBJ2-5; D not resolved. The V end lost 7 bases, the J end lost 5 bases, and 14 bases lay between the germline ends. Germline CDR1 reads SNHLY; CDR2 reads FYNNEI. CDR3 length equals 13 residues. In DNA, the CDR3 is TGTGCCAGCAAGGTTACAGCCTCCGAGACCCAGTACTTC. Translating gives CASKVTASETQYF.

This CDR3 reads CASADYNTGELFF. The CDR3, as DNA: TGTGCTAGTGCCGACTATAACACCGGGGAGCTGTTTTTT. The chain couples TRBV12-5 to TRBJ2-2; D is perhaps TRBD2 (5 bases). Trimming pared 7 bases from V and 2 bases from J, leaving 8 bases between. The germline gives CDR1 LGHNT, CDR2 FRNRAP. The CDR3 has 13 amino acids.

V is TRBV5-1 and J is TRBJ1-4; 8 positions match TRBD1. Germline V CDR1 and CDR2: SGHRS, YFSETQ. The J segment lost 7 bases and the V segment lost 0 bases, leaving 2 bases of the junction unmatched. The CDR3 loop spans 14 amino acids. The CDR3 loop is CASSLGTGSEKLFF. Written as DNA, the CDR3 is TGCGCCAGCAGCTTGGGGACAGGGTCTGAAAAACTGTTTTTT.

The rearrangement links TRBV5-1 to TRBJ2-3; 8 positions match TRBD2. V shed 0 bases and J 5 bases; nucleotides not matched to a gene: 17. Germline-derived CDR1 and CDR2 are SGHRS and YFSETQ. The CDR3 has 19 residues. CDR3 amino acids: CASSLVLSGSGGPKDTQYF. CDR3 coding DNA: TGCGCCAGCAGCTTGGTGCTGTCTGGGTCGGGGGGGCCGAAAGATACGCAGTATTTT.

V is TRBV5-4 and J is TRBJ2-2; 7 nucleotides align to TRBD2. Germline CDR1 SGHNT, CDR2 YYREEE (reference sequence). The CDR3 sequence is 14 residues long. The V segment lost 0 bases and the J segment 5 bases; nucleotides outside the gene matches: 1. The CDR3 here is CASSLAGGTGELFF. CDR3 DNA: TGTGCCAGCAGCTTGGCCGGGGGGACCGGGGAGCTGTTTTTT.

This chain joins TRBV2 and TRBJ2-4; a possible D gene is TRBD2 (6 bases). V shed 6 bases and J shed 0 bases, with 12 bases lying between them. In germline, CDR1 is SNHLY, CDR2 FYNNEI. The CDR3 loop spans 15 amino acids. The CDR3 loop is CASSPTGLAKNIQYF. As DNA, the CDR3 is TGTGCCAGCAGCCCGACGGGACTAGCCAAAAACATTCAGTACTTC.

The rearrangement uses TRBV6-5 and TRBJ2-7, with 10 nucleotides matching TRBD2. The CDR3 is 14 residues long. V was clipped by 6 bases and J by 0 bases; unmatched bases: 2. Germline values: CDR1 MNHEY, CDR2 SVGAGI. CDR3 nucleotide sequence: TGTGCCAGCAGAAGCGGGGGGGCCTCCTACGAGCAGTACTTC. It encodes CASRSGGASYEQYF.

The chain combines TRBV5-4 with TRBJ1-2; D gene uncertain. In germline, CDR1 is SGHNT, CDR2 YYREEE (reference sequence). The CDR3 spans 15 residues. V was cut by 4 bases and J by 5 bases, with 18 bases left in between. The CDR3 DNA sequence: TGTGCCAGCAGCAAGGACGGGATTCGTTCGTATGGCTACACCTTC. It specifies CASSKDGIRSYGYTF.